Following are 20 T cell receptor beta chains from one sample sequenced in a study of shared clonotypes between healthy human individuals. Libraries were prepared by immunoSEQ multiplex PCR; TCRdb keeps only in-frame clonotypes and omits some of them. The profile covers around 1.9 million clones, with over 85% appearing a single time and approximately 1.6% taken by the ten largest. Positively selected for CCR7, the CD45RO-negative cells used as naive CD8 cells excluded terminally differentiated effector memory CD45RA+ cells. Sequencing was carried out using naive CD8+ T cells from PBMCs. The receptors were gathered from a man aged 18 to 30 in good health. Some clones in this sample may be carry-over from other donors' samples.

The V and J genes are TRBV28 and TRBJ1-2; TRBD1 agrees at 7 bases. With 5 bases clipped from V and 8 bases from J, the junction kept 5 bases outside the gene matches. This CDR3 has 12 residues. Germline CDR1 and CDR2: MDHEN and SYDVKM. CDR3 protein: CASSPGTEGYTF. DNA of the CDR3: TGTGCCAGCAGTCCCGGGACAGAAGGCTACACCTTC.

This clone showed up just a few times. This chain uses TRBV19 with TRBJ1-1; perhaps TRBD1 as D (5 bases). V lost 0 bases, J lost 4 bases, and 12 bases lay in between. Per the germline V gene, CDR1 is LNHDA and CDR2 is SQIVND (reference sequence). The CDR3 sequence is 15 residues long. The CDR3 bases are TGTGCCAGTAGTATAGATGGGTTCCAGGGCACTGAAGCTTTCTTT. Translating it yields CASSIDGFQGTEAFF.

For the CDR3, the DNA is TGTGCCAGCAGTGCCACAGGACTGACTTCAACAGATACGCAGTATTTT. Amino acids: CASSATGLTSTDTQYF. This chain joins TRBV2 and TRBJ2-3; perhaps D is TRBD1 or TRBD2 (5 bases each). The V end was cut by 4 bases, the J end by 3 bases, with 17 bases between. Per germline, CDR1 SNHLY and CDR2 FYNNEI. The CDR3 is made up of 16 amino acids.

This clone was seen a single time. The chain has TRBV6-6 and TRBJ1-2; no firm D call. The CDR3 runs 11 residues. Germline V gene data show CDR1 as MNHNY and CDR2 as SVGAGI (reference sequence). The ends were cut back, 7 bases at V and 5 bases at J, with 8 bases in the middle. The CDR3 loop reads CASTNFYGYTF. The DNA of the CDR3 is TGTGCCAGCACTAATTTTTATGGCTACACCTTC.

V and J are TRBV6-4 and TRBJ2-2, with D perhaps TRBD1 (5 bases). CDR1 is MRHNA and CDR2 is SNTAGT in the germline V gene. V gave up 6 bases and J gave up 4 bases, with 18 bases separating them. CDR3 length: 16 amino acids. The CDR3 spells CASSPVGRSGTGELFF. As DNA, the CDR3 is TGTGCCAGCAGCCCGGTGGGGCGTTCCGGCACCGGGGAGCTGTTTTTT.

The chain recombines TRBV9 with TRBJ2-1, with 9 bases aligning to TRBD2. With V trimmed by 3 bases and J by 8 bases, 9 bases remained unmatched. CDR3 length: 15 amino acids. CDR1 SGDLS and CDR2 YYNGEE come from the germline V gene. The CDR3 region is CASSDSGGRADEQFF. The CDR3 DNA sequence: TGTGCCAGCAGCGACTCGGGCGGGAGGGCCGATGAGCAGTTCTTC. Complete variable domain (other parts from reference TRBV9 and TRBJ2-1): DSGVTQTPKHLITATGQRVTLRCSPRSGDLSVYWYQQSLDQGLQFLIQYYNGEERAKGNILERFSAQQFPDLHSELNLSSLELGDSALYFCASSDSGGRADEQFFGPGTRLTVL.

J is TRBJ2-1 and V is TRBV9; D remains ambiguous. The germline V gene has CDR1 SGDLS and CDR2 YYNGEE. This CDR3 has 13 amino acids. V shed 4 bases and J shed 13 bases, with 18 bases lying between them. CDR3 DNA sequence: TGTGCCAGCAGCCCGGAGATTAATACGTCACAGTTCTTC. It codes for CASSPEINTSQFF.

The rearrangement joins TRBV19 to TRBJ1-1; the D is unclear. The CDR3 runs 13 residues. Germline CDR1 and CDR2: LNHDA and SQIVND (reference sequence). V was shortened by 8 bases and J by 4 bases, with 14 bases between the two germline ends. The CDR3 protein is CASLAGIGTEAFF. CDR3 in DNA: TGTGCCAGTCTGGCGGGCATAGGCACTGAAGCTTTCTTT.

CDR3 bases: TGTGCCAGCAGCGAGCCGACAGTCGGGTTAGGGGAACTGTTTTTT. Translated, it gives CASSEPTVGLGELFF. The J gene is TRBJ1-4, the V gene TRBV9; perhaps TRBD1 as D (5 bases). This CDR3 region has 15 residues. Trimming removed 3 bases from V and 12 bases from J, with 21 bases in between. The germline V gene encodes CDR1 SGDLS and CDR2 YYNGEE.

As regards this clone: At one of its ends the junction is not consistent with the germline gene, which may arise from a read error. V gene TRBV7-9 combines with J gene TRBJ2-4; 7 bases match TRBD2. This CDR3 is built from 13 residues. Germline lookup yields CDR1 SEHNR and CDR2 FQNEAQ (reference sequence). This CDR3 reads CASSSHLGGSGDF. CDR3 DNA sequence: TGTGCCAGCAGCTCCCACCTTGGGGGGAGCGGGGACTTC. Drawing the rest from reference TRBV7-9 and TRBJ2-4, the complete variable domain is DTGVSQNPRHKITKRGQNVTFRCDPISEHNRLYWYRQTLGQGPEFLTYFQNEAQLEKSRLLSDRFSAERPKGSFSTLEIQRTEQGDSAMYLCASSSHLGGSGDFGAGTRLSVL.

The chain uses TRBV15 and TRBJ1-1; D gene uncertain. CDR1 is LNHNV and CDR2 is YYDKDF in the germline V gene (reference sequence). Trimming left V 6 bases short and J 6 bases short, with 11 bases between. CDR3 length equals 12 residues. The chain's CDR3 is CATRERGSEAFF. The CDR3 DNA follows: TGTGCCACCAGAGAGCGAGGCTCTGAAGCTTTCTTT.

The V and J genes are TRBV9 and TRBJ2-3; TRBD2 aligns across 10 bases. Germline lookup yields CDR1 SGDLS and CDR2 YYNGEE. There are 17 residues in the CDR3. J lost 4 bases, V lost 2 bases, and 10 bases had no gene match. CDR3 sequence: CASSVSSGRASADTQYF. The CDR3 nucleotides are TGTGCCAGCAGCGTCTCAAGCGGGAGGGCCAGCGCAGATACGCAGTATTTT.

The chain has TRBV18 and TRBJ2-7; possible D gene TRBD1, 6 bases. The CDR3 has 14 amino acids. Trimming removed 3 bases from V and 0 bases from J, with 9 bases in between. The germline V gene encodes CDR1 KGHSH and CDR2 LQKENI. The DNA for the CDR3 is TGTGCCAGCTCACCCCGGGACACCTCCTACGAGCAGTACTTC. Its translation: CASSPRDTSYEQYF.

Written as DNA, the CDR3 is TGTGCCAGCAGCGCAACCCGGGACACCTCATATGGATTCTATGGCTACACCTTC. It translates to CASSATRDTSYGFYGYTF. The chain employs TRBV5-6 and TRBJ1-2; weak D call: TRBD1 (6 bases). The CDR3 is 18 residues long. Trimming left V 4 bases short and J 4 bases short, with 26 bases between. The germline V gene encodes CDR1 SGHDT and CDR2 YYEEEE.

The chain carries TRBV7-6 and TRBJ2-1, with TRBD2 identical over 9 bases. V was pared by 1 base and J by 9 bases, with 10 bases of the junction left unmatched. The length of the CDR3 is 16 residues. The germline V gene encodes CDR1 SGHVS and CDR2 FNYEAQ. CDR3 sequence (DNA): TGTGCCAGCAGCTTAGGAGCGGGAGGAACTAACGGTGAGCAGTTCTTC. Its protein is CASSLGAGGTNGEQFF.

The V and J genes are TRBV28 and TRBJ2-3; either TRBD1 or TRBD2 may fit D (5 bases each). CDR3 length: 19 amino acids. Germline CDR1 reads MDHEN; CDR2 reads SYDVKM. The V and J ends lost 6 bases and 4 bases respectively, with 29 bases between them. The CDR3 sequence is CASRAPYFGAKRWADTQYF. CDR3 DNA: TGTGCCAGCAGGGCGCCTTACTTCGGGGCCAAAAGGTGGGCAGATACGCAGTATTTT.

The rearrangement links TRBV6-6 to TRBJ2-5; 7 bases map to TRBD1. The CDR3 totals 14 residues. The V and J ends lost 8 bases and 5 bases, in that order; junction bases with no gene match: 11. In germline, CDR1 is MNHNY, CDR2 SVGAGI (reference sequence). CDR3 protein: CASAFLGGRETQYF. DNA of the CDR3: TGTGCCAGCGCGTTCTTAGGGGGCCGGGAGACCCAGTACTTC.

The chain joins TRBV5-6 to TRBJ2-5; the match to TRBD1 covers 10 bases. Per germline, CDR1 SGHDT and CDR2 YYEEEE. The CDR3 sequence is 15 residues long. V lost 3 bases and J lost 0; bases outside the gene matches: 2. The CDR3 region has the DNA TGTGCCAGCAGCTGGGGGACAGGGGACCAAGAGACCCAGTACTTC. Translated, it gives CASSWGTGDQETQYF.

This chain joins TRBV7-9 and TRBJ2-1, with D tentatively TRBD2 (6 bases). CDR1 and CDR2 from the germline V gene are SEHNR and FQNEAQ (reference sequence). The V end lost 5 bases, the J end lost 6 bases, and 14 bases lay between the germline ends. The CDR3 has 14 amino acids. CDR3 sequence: CASSGVLATNEQFF. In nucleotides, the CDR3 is TGTGCCAGCAGCGGGGTACTAGCCACCAATGAGCAGTTCTTC.

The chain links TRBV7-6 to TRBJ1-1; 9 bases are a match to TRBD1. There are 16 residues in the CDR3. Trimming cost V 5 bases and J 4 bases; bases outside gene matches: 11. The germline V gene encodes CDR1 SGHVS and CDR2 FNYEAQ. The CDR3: CASSLGQGPGVTEAFF. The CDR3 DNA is TGTGCCAGCAGCCTAGGACAGGGGCCCGGTGTCACTGAAGCTTTCTTT.